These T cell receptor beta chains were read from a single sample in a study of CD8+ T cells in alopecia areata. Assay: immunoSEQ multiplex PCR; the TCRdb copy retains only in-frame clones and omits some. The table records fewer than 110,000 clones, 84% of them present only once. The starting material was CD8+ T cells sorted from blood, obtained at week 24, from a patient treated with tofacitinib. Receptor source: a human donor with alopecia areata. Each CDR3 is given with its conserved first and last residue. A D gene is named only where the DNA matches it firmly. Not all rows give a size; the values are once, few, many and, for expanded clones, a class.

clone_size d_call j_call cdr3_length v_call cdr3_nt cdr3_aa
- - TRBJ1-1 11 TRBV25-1 TGTGCCTCGAAGGGAAACACTGAAGCTTTCTTT CASKGNTEAFF
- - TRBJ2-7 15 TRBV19 TGTGCCAGTAGTATAGATCGGGACACACGCTACGAGCAGTACTTC CASSIDRDTRYEQYF
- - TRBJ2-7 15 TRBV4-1 TGCGCCAGCAGCCAAGATCGTTACAGTAACTACGAGCAGTACTTC CASSQDRYSNYEQYF
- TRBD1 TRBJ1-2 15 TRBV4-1 TGCGCCAGCAGCCCGGACAGGGAAGCTAACTATGGCTACACCTTC CASSPDREANYGYTF
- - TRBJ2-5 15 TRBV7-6 TGTGCCAGCAGCTTAGCCCACAGGGACCAAGAGACCCAGTACTTC CASSLAHRDQETQYF
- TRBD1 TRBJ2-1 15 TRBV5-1 TGCGCCAGCAGCTCCTACCGGGACAGCTACAATGAGCAGTTCTTC CASSSYRDSYNEQFF
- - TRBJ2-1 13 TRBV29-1 TGCAGCGTGACAGGTGGGACCTACAATGAGCAGTTCTTC CSVTGGTYNEQFF
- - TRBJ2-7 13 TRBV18 TGTGCCAGTAGGGACGGCACTTCCTACGAGCAGTACTTC CASRDGTSYEQYF
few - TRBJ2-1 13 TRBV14 TGTGCCAGCAGCCAGTCCCCAAGTCGGGAGCAGTTCTTC CASSQSPSREQFF
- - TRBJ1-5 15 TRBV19 TGTGCCAGTAGTTTACAGGGCACCGTCAATCAGCCCCAGCATTTT CASSLQGTVNQPQHF
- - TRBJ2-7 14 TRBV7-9 TGTGCCAGCAGCGTCGGTGGACAGATCTACGAGCAGTACTTC CASSVGGQIYEQYF
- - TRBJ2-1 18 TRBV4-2 TGTGCCAGCAGCCAATCTATAGCTTCGGCTAGCTCCTACAATGAGCAGTTCTTC CASSQSIASASSYNEQFF
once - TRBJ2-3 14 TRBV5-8 TGTGCCAGCAGCCTCCTCGCCCCCCCAGATACGCAGTATTTT CASSLLAPPDTQYF
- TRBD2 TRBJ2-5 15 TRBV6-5 TGTGCCAGCAGTTCCCGGGGGGTCTTACAAGAGACCCAGTACTTC CASSSRGVLQETQYF
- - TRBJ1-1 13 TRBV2 TGTGCCAGCAGTGAATGGGCGAACACTGAAGCTTTCTTT CASSEWANTEAFF
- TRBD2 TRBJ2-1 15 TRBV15 TGTGCCACCAGCACACTAGCGGGGGGGCCCAATGAGCAGTTCTTC CATSTLAGGPNEQFF
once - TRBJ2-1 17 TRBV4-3 TGCGCCAGCAGCCAAGATTATCGGCTAGTCCCCTACAATGAGCAGTTCTTC CASSQDYRLVPYNEQFF
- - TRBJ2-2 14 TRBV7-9 TGTGCCAGCAGCGCGCCCGTAAACACCGGGGAGCTGTTTTTT CASSAPVNTGELFF
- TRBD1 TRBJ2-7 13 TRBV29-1 TGCAGCGCAATGGACAGGGGGCATTACGAGCAGTACTTC CSAMDRGHYEQYF
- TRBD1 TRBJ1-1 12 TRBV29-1 TGCAGCGTCGGGGGACAGGGGCCTGAAGCTTTCTTT CSVGGQGPEAFF
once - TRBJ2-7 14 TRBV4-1 TGCGCCAGCAGCCAAGGGCAGGGACTCTACGAGCAGTACTTC CASSQGQGLYEQYF
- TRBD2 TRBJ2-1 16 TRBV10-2 TGCGCCAGCAGGGGCCCTAGCGGGGGGTCCCACAATGAGCAGTTCTTC CASRGPSGGSHNEQFF
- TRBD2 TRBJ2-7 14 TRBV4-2 TGTGCCAGCAGCCCCCGGCGGGAGGCCTACGAGCAGTACTTC CASSPRREAYEQYF
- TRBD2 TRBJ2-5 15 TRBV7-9 TGTGCCAGCAGCTTCGGACTAGCGGGGGAAGAGACCCAGTACTTC CASSFGLAGEETQYF
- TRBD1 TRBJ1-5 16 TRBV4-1 TGCGCCAGCAGCCAGGGGGACAGGGAGGACATAGAGCCCCAGCATTTT CASSQGDREDIEPQHF
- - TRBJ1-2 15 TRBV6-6 TGTGCCAGCAGTCCACCGGGGGCAGGGCTCTATGGCTACACCTTC CASSPPGAGLYGYTF
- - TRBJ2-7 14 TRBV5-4 TGTGCCAGCAGCTTGCTTCCAGGGTCCTACGAGCAGTACTTC CASSLLPGSYEQYF
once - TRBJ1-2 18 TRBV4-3 TGCGCCAGCAGCCAAGTTTATGATTCACCACAGGACGACTATGGCTACACCTTC CASSQVYDSPQDDYGYTF
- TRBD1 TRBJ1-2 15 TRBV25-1 TGCGCCAGCAGCCAAGATAGGACAGGGCAATATGGCTACACCTTC CASSQDRTGQYGYTF
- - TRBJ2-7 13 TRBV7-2 TGTGCCAGCAGCTTAGCCCCGTTGGACGAGCAGTACTTC CASSLAPLDEQYF
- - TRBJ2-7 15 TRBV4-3 TGCGCCAGCAGCCAATTTACAGACAGGTCCTACGAGCAGTACTTC CASSQFTDRSYEQYF
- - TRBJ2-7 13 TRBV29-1 TGCAGCGTTGTAACCGAGGACACCTACGAGCAGTACTTC CSVVTEDTYEQYF
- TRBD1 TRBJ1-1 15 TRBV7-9 TGTGCCAGCAGCTCATCCGGACAGGGGTGGACTGAAGCTTTCTTT CASSSSGQGWTEAFF
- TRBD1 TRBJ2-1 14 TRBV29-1 TGCAGCGTTTACGGGGACAGGACTTACAATGAGCAGTTCTTC CSVYGDRTYNEQFF
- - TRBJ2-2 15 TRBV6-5 TGTGCCAGCAGTTACTCGTCAGGGAACACCGGGGAGCTGTTTTTT CASSYSSGNTGELFF
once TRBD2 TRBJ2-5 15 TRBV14 TGTGCCAGCAGCCAGGTAGCGGGGGTTAGGAAGACCCAGTACTTC CASSQVAGVRKTQYF
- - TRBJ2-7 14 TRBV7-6 TGTGCCAGCAGCCAAGAGGGGGGTAGTGGCGAGCAGTACTTC CASSQEGGSGEQYF
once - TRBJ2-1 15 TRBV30 TGTGCCTGGAGTGTACACAGGACTCCCTACAATGAGCAGTTCTTC CAWSVHRTPYNEQFF